This paragraph covers one T cell receptor beta chain sequence. These data originate in a study of graft-versus-host responses after intestinal transplantation. This table comes from immunoSEQ multiplex PCR, and its TCRdb copy is limited to in-frame clones, with some not included. In the table there are 16,000 or so clones, around 93% of which are singletons. The V end was cut by 1 base, the J end by 0 bases, with 16 bases between. This CDR3 has 18 residues. CDR1 is SGHAT and CDR2 is FQNNGV in the germline V gene. This clonotype was sampled from a human patient who received an intestinal transplant, so some T cells may come from the graft donor. This rearrangement joins TRBV11-2 to TRBJ2-4; D remains ambiguous. The sample consisted of PBMCs, taken 23 days after intestinal transplant. The CDR3 spells CASSLVGWADLAKNIQYF. The CDR3 region has the DNA TGTGCCAGCAGCTTAGTTGGTTGGGCAGATCTAGCCAAAAACATTCAGTACTTC.